This entry lists 9 T cell receptor beta chains sequenced from one sample in a study of CD8+CD57+ T cells in acquired aplastic anemia. The template used for profiling TCR beta VDJ and CDR3 was genomic DNA. TCRdb used MiXCR to reprocess the reads, holding one entry per CDR3 protein. This table has under 350,000 distinct CDR3 sequences, approximately 58% appearing once. The authors sequenced patients whose flow cytometry had shown CD8+CD57+ cell expansion. The sample consisted of sorted CD4+, CD8+, or CD8+CD57+ T cells (not recorded which) from PBMCs. The receptors were gathered from a human donor with aplastic anemia.

The chain has TRBV5-4 and TRBJ2-2; D possibly corresponds to TRBD1 (6 bases). CDR3 length: 14 amino acids. Germline values: CDR1 SGHNT, CDR2 YYREEE (reference sequence). The germline V and J ends were trimmed by 6 bases and 6 bases, with 15 bases remaining between them. As DNA, the CDR3 is TGTGCCAGCACCATCCGGGACATCGCCGGGGAGCTGTTTTTT. Protein sequence: CASTIRDIAGELFF.

This clonotype was picked up many times. V gene TRBV6-2 or TRBV6-3 combines with J gene TRBJ2-7; 8 bases map to TRBD2. Germline CDR1 MNHEY, CDR2 SVGEGT. V gave up 6 bases and J gave up 4 bases; unmatched junction bases: 8. The CDR3 covers 14 residues. CDR3 protein: CASSLREGGYEQYF. The DNA for the CDR3 is TGTGCCAGCAGCTTACGGGAGGGCGGGTACGAGCAGTACTTC.

The V call is TRBV20-1, the J call TRBJ2-1, with 15 nucleotides matching TRBD2. The CDR3 sequence is 14 residues long. V lost 7 bases, J lost 7 bases, and 5 bases stayed unmatched. From germline, CDR1 is DFQATT and CDR2 SNEGSKA (reference sequence). The CDR3 region is CSVPGLAGGNEQFF. CDR3 nucleotide sequence: TGCAGTGTTCCGGGACTAGCGGGAGGTAATGAGCAGTTCTTC.

This chain links TRBV2 with TRBJ2-7; 13 bases agree with TRBD2. CDR3 length equals 17 residues. Germline CDR1 is SNHLY and CDR2 is FYNNEI. V lost 6 bases and J lost 4; bases outside the gene matches: 12. CDR3 in DNA: TGTGCCAGCAGGGCGGGGGGACTAGCGGGGAAAAAATACGAGCAGTACTTC. Amino acids: CASRAGGLAGKKYEQYF.

On this clonotype: This is likely a read error, given that the CDR3 carries no conserved phenylalanine or tryptophan at its end. J is TRBJ2-5 and V is TRBV5-5; D call uncertain. V was trimmed by 2 bases and J by 5 bases, leaving 10 bases between them. The germline V gene has CDR1 SGHKS and CDR2 YYEKEE (reference sequence). CDR3 size: 13 residues. The CDR3 sequence is CASSFTGSETQYS. The CDR3 DNA is TGTGCCAGCAGCTTCACGGGCAGTGAGACCCAGTACTCC.

The chain carries TRBV10-3 and TRBJ2-7; the D call may be TRBD1 or TRBD2 (5 bases each). Germline assignment: CDR1 ENHRY and CDR2 SYGVKD. There are 17 residues in the CDR3. Trimming stripped 6 bases from V and 3 bases from J, with 24 bases between. The CDR3 DNA is TGTGCCATCAGGGATGAACGATTAGGGACGCAAGACTACGAGCAGTACTTC. This gives the protein CAIRDERLGTQDYEQYF.

This clonotype was counted many times. The chain couples TRBV7-2 to TRBJ2-3; 8 bases agree with TRBD1. Germline trimming cut 6 bases from V and 1 base from J; bases unmatched to any gene: 9. The CDR3 consists of 16 residues. Looked up from germline, CDR1 is SGHTA and CDR2 is FQGNSA. Here the CDR3 reads CASSRDRIPRTDTQYF. CDR3 coding DNA: TGTGCCAGCAGTCGGGACAGGATTCCTCGCACAGATACGCAGTATTTT. The variable domain in full, completed from reference TRBV7-2 and TRBJ2-3, reads GAGVSQSPSNKVTEKGKDVELRCDPISGHTALYWYRQSLGQGLEFLIYFQGNSAPDKSGLPSDRFSAERTGGSVSTLTIQRTQQEDSAVYLCASSRDRIPRTDTQYFGPGTRLTVL.

This chain connects TRBV7-2 to TRBJ2-7; D tentatively reads TRBD1 or TRBD2 (5 bases each). This CDR3 has 13 amino acids. Trimming took off 5 bases at V and 4 bases at J, with 12 bases between the two ends. Germline CDR1 reads SGHTA; CDR2 reads FQGNSA. DNA of the CDR3: TGTGCCAGCAGCCGCAGGGAGACTTACGAGCAGTACTTC. Translating it yields CASSRRETYEQYF. The full variable domain, rest sourced from reference TRBV7-2 and TRBJ2-7, is GAGVSQSPSNKVTEKGKDVELRCDPISGHTALYWYRQSLGQGLEFLIYFQGNSAPDKSGLPSDRFSAERTGGSVSTLTIQRTQQEDSAVYLCASSRRETYEQYFGPGTRLTVT.

As regards this clonotype: A much bigger clone sits one base away, suggesting this may be a read error. V is TRBV6-5 and J is TRBJ1-1; 12 bases align to TRBD1. The CDR3 has 15 residues. Germline V gene lookup returns CDR1 MNHEY and CDR2 SVGAGI. The CDR3 DNA sequence: TGTGCCAGCAGTGAATTCGGGACAGGGGGCTCTGAAGCTTCCTTT. Translated, it gives CASSEFGTGGSEASF.